These 23 T cell receptor beta chains were all obtained from the same sample, sequenced in a study of OX40 agonist ivuxolimab in advanced cancers. Library construction relied on the immunoSEQ multiplex PCR assay. In TCRdb, the immuneACCESS table is reduced to in-frame sequences with V and J assigned. These tables do not hold every clone; where another copy was compared, an unresolved V gene accounts for under half, and the others remain unexplained. This sample holds 83,000 or so clones; 65% to 90% were observed only once. Approximately 2% of the sample belongs to the ten largest clones. This sample comprised CD4+ or CD8+ T cells sorted from blood, obtained in a trial of the OX40 agonist ivuxolimab. These TCRs come from an adult with an advanced solid tumor such as melanoma, head and neck, liver or kidney cancer.

The chain carries TRBV27 and TRBJ2-4, with TRBD2 as a possible D gene (7 bases). Germline V gene sequence: CDR1 MNHEY, CDR2 SMNVEV (reference sequence). CDR3 length equals 15 residues. V lost 7 bases, J lost 3 bases, and 16 bases lay in between. CDR3 amino acids: CASTRGGRGKNIQYF. The CDR3 DNA follows: TGTGCCAGCACGAGGGGGGGCAGGGGCAAAAACATTCAGTACTTC.

The rearrangement joins TRBV7-9 to TRBJ2-7; 7 bases agree with TRBD1. This CDR3 contains 14 residues. Germline V gives CDR1 SEHNR, CDR2 FQNEAQ (reference sequence). V gave up 6 bases and J gave up 3 bases; unmatched junction bases: 8. CDR3 sequence reads: CASSSDPGGYEQYF. The CDR3 DNA reads as TGTGCCAGCAGTTCTGACCCAGGGGGCTACGAGCAGTACTTC.

V and J are TRBV7-6 and TRBJ2-3; no clear D gene. Germline V lookup: CDR1 SGHVS, CDR2 FNYEAQ. V was trimmed by 4 bases and J by 2 bases, leaving 4 bases between them. This CDR3 contains 12 residues. CDR3 region: CASSSTTDTQYF. In DNA form, the CDR3 reads TGTGCCAGCAGCTCGACCACAGATACGCAGTATTTT.

The chain employs TRBV2 and TRBJ2-1; TRBD1 aligns across 7 bases. The CDR3 is 13 amino acids. Unmatched junction bases numbered 0, after V lost 2 bases and J lost 5 bases. CDR1 is SNHLY, CDR2 FYNNEI, per germline. For the CDR3, the DNA is TGTGCCAGCAGTGAAACAGGGGACAATGAGCAGTTCTTC. The encoded protein is CASSETGDNEQFF.

The chain joins TRBV6-5 to TRBJ1-2, with 8 nucleotides matching TRBD1. The CDR3 has 15 amino acids. V gave up 6 bases and J gave up 8 bases; unmatched junction bases: 14. Germline assignment: CDR1 MNHEY and CDR2 SVGAGI. CDR3 protein: CASRTGGTGIKGYTF. The CDR3 coding sequence is TGTGCCAGCAGAACCGGAGGGACAGGCATAAAGGGCTACACCTTC.

The chain carries TRBV7-2 and TRBJ1-4; 7 nucleotides line up with TRBD1. Germline lookup yields CDR1 SGHTA and CDR2 FQGNSA. J lost 8 bases, V lost 5 bases, and 11 bases had no gene match. The CDR3 has 15 amino acids. In DNA, the CDR3 is TGTGCCAGCAGCGTGCACAGGGGTTTTCGGGAAAAACTGTTTTTT. It codes for CASSVHRGFREKLFF.

The V call is TRBV4-1, the J call TRBJ2-7; 7 nucleotides match TRBD2. This CDR3 is built from 15 residues. The V and J ends lost 3 bases and 4 bases, in that order; junction bases with no gene match: 9. From germline, CDR1 is MGHRA and CDR2 YSYEKL. CDR3 residues: CASSQFLGGVYEQYF. For the CDR3, the DNA is TGCGCCAGCAGCCAGTTTTTGGGGGGGGTTTACGAGCAGTACTTC.

V usage is TRBV30 and J usage is TRBJ2-3; D uncertain. Trimming cost V 0 bases and J 5 bases, with 6 bases left between them. Germline CDR1 reads GTSNPN; CDR2 reads SVGIG (reference sequence). CDR3 size: 12 residues. The CDR3 reads CAWSVLGDTQYF. CDR3 DNA: TGTGCCTGGAGTGTACTTGGAGATACGCAGTATTTT. The full variable domain, completed using reference TRBV30 and TRBJ2-3, is SQTIHQWPATLVQPVGSPLSLECTVEGTSNPNLYWYRQAAGRGLQLLFYSVGIGQISSEVPQNLSASRPQDRQFILSSKKLLLSDSGFYLCAWSVLGDTQYFGPGTRLTVL.

V usage is TRBV5-1 and J usage is TRBJ2-5; D not resolved. The CDR3 consists of 12 residues. Germline lookup yields CDR1 SGHRS and CDR2 YFSETQ. Trimming took 3 bases from V and 2 from J, leaving 5 bases between them. The CDR3 sequence: CASSWRQETQYF. The CDR3, as DNA: TGCGCCAGCAGCTGGAGACAAGAGACCCAGTACTTC. Full variable domain (remainder filled in from reference TRBV5-1 and TRBJ2-5): KAGVTQTPRYLIKTRGQQVTLSCSPISGHRSVSWYQQTPGQGLQFLFEYFSETQRNKGNFPGRFSGRQFSNSRSEMNVSTLELGDSALYLCASSWRQETQYFGPGTRLLVL.

The CDR3 protein is CAWSRQGAWGYTF. Written as DNA, the CDR3 is TGTGCCTGGAGTAGACAGGGGGCGTGGGGCTACACCTTC. The rearrangement joins TRBV30 to TRBJ1-2, with 10 positions matching TRBD1. Germline V gene sequence: CDR1 GTSNPN, CDR2 SVGIG (reference sequence). V gave up 2 bases and J gave up 8 bases; unmatched junction bases: 5. This CDR3 contains 13 residues. Using reference TRBV30 and TRBJ1-2 for the parts outside the CDR3, the full variable domain is SQTIHQWPATLVQPVGSPLSLECTVEGTSNPNLYWYRQAAGRGLQLLFYSVGIGQISSEVPQNLSASRPQDRQFILSSKKLLLSDSGFYLCAWSRQGAWGYTFGSGTRLTVV.

The rearrangement joins TRBV5-8 to TRBJ2-1, with D possibly matching TRBD1 (6 bases). This CDR3 is 15 amino acids long. The germline V and J ends were trimmed by 4 bases and 3 bases, with 14 bases remaining between them. Germline V gives CDR1 SGHTS, CDR2 YDEGEE. The CDR3, as DNA: TGTGCCAGCAGCCCCCGGGACACAGGCTACAATGAGCAGTTCTTC. Translating gives CASSPRDTGYNEQFF.

V gene TRBV29-1 combines with J gene TRBJ2-5; D not resolved. CDR1 and CDR2 from the germline V gene are SQVTM and ANQGSEA. Trimming cost V 4 bases and J 4 bases, with 7 bases left between them. The CDR3 length is 11 residues. The CDR3 loop reads CSVVPRETQYF. CDR3 sequence (DNA): TGCAGCGTTGTTCCCAGAGAGACCCAGTACTTC.

The V call is TRBV7-8, the J call TRBJ2-5; TRBD2 might be the D (5 bases). The CDR3 has 14 amino acids. The germline V and J ends were trimmed by 3 bases and 3 bases, with 11 bases remaining between them. Per germline, CDR1 SGHVS and CDR2 FQNEAQ. The CDR3 spells CASSFSALEETQYF. The CDR3 region has the DNA TGTGCCAGCAGCTTTAGCGCATTAGAAGAGACCCAGTACTTC.

The chain joins TRBV6-1 to TRBJ1-2, with D maybe TRBD1 (5 bases). The CDR3 length is 10 residues. CDR1 and CDR2 (germline): MNHNS, SASEGT. V lost 6 bases and J 8 bases, leaving 7 bases between the germline ends. CDR3 in amino acids: CASRQGGYTF. The CDR3 DNA sequence: TGTGCCAGCAGGCAGGGAGGCTACACCTTC.

The rearrangement joins TRBV30 to TRBJ2-3, with D perhaps TRBD2 (5 bases). V lost 1 base to trimming and J lost 5 bases, with 13 bases between them. This CDR3 is 14 amino acids long. Germline values: CDR1 GTSNPN, CDR2 SVGIG (reference sequence). CDR3 sequence (DNA): TGTGCCTGGAGTGAATCGCGGGTGAGAGATACGCAGTATTTT. Translated: CAWSESRVRDTQYF.

The table lists this clone with a few counts. V gene TRBV5-1 combines with J gene TRBJ1-2; D may be TRBD1 (6 bases). V was cut by 4 bases and J by 4 bases, with 17 bases left in between. Germline CDR1 SGHRS, CDR2 YFSETQ. The CDR3 loop spans 15 amino acids. CDR3 residues: CASSPEPGHLYGYTF. The CDR3 bases are TGCGCCAGCAGCCCAGAGCCGGGACACCTCTATGGCTACACCTTC.

The genes are TRBV10-3 and TRBJ2-3; 9 bases are shared with TRBD2. After removal of 4 bases from V and 5 bases from J, the junction contained 1 base not matched to a gene. This CDR3 region has 13 residues. The germline V gene encodes CDR1 ENHRY and CDR2 SYGVKD. The DNA for the CDR3 is TGTGCCATCAGTGTACTAGCGGGAGATACGCAGTATTTT. As protein: CAISVLAGDTQYF.

V is TRBV5-8 and J is TRBJ1-1, with a tentative D call TRBD1 (5 bases). The CDR3 is 15 residues long. Germline lookup yields CDR1 SGHTS and CDR2 YDEGEE. The V and J ends lost 3 bases and 1 base respectively, with 13 bases between them. CDR3 in amino acids: CASSWGTIGNTEAFF. The CDR3 DNA sequence: TGTGCCAGCAGCTGGGGGACCATTGGGAACACTGAAGCTTTCTTT. Together with reference TRBV5-8 and TRBJ1-1, the CDR3 gives the full variable domain: EAGVTQSPTHLIKTRGQQATLRCSPISGHTSVYWYQQALGLGLQFLLWYDEGEERNRGNFPPRFSGRQFPNYSSELNVNALELEDSALYLCASSWGTIGNTEAFFGQGTRLTVV.

The gene calls are TRBV7-6 and TRBJ2-2, with 8 bases fitting TRBD2. V trimming: 5 bases; J trimming: 0 bases; junction bases outside the gene matches: 2. CDR3 length: 15 amino acids. Germline V gene sequence: CDR1 SGHVS, CDR2 FNYEAQ. DNA of the CDR3: TGTGCCAGCAGCGCCGGGGGGGCGAACACCGGGGAGCTGTTTTTT. Protein: CASSAGGANTGELFF.

This chain uses TRBV6-6 with TRBJ2-1, with TRBD1 matching 7 bases. V gave up 8 bases and J gave up 9 bases; unmatched junction bases: 7. Germline V gives CDR1 MNHNY, CDR2 SVGAGI (reference sequence). The length of the CDR3 is 12 residues. Here the CDR3 reads CASSPGGLEQFF. The CDR3 DNA reads TGTGCCAGCTCTCCAGGGGGTCTTGAGCAGTTCTTC.

This clone was picked up a small number of times. This chain joins TRBV5-1 and TRBJ2-3; D gene unclear. Germline loops: CDR1 SGHRS, CDR2 YFSETQ. The CDR3 sequence is 13 residues long. The ends were cut back, 6 bases at V and 1 base at J, with 9 bases in the middle. The CDR3 loop reads CASTISGTDTQYF. The DNA of the CDR3 is TGCGCCAGCACCATTTCAGGCACAGATACGCAGTATTTT.

The chain combines TRBV7-2 with TRBJ1-2; 8 bases line up with TRBD1. V was pared by 5 bases and J by 8 bases, with 7 bases of the junction left unmatched. This CDR3 has 13 amino acids. Germline V gene sequence: CDR1 SGHTA, CDR2 FQGNSA. The CDR3: CASSLTGAVGYTF. CDR3 in DNA: TGTGCCAGCAGCCTGACAGGGGCGGTGGGCTACACCTTC.

The chain couples TRBV9 to TRBJ1-2; D ambiguous. Trimming took 0 bases from V and 2 from J, leaving 8 bases between them. Germline V gives CDR1 SGDLS, CDR2 YYNGEE. The CDR3 is 14 amino acids. The CDR3 sequence is CASSVGVENYGYTF. The DNA of the CDR3 is TGTGCCAGCAGCGTAGGCGTCGAAAACTATGGCTACACCTTC.